These T cell receptor beta chains were read from a single sample in a study of T cell clones after liver transplantation. Clones were sequenced by immunoSEQ multiplex PCR, and TCRdb holds only the in-frame ones, with some missing. The sample shows over 55,000 clones, approximately 70% of them seen only once. Material: CD4+ T cells from blood, obtained at the roughly 16-month timepoint. All receptors derive from a human patient who received a liver transplant. Some of the T cells might come from the graft donor. Both conserved end residues are part of each CDR3. The D gene is left open where the match is weak. Expanded clones get a size class; other rows say once, few or many, or leave the size out.

d_gene: -
abundance: -
j_gene: TRBJ2-5
v_gene: TRBV11-2
CDR3nt: TGTGCCAGCAGCTCCCCGTGGAGGTTGGGCGAGACCCAGTACTTC
CDR3aa: CASSSPWRLGETQYF

d_gene: -
abundance: -
j_gene: TRBJ1-6
v_gene: TRBV19
CDR3nt: TGTGCCAGTAGTATAAACGTACCTTCTCCACCCCTCCACTTT
CDR3aa: CASSINVPSPPLHF

d_gene: -
abundance: once
j_gene: TRBJ1-1
v_gene: TRBV19
CDR3nt: TGTGCCAGTAGTATAGGGCAGGGAGCGGGTCGGGACACTGAAGCTTTCTTT
CDR3aa: CASSIGQGAGRDTEAFF

d_gene: TRBD1
abundance: -
j_gene: TRBJ2-3
v_gene: TRBV2
CDR3nt: TGTGCCAGCAGTGAAGACAGGGGAAAGGATACGCAGTATTTT
CDR3aa: CASSEDRGKDTQYF

d_gene: -
abundance: -
j_gene: TRBJ2-4
v_gene: TRBV28
CDR3nt: TGTGCCAGCAGTTTACGACACCCCCCGGCTCAGTACTTC
CDR3aa: CASSLRHPPAQYF

d_gene: TRBD1
abundance: -
j_gene: TRBJ1-5
v_gene: TRBV6-6
CDR3nt: TGTGCCAGCAGTTATGGGGGACAGGGGAGGGGACAGCCCCAGCATTTT
CDR3aa: CASSYGGQGRGQPQHF

d_gene: TRBD1
abundance: few
j_gene: TRBJ1-1
v_gene: TRBV6-5
CDR3nt: TGTGCCAGCAGTCTCAGGGGACAGGGGGGCACTGAAGCTTTCTTT
CDR3aa: CASSLRGQGGTEAFF

d_gene: -
abundance: -
j_gene: TRBJ2-3
v_gene: TRBV18
CDR3nt: TGTGCCAGCTCACCCTCTTATAGCACAGATACGCAGTATTTT
CDR3aa: CASSPSYSTDTQYF

d_gene: TRBD2
abundance: -
j_gene: TRBJ2-1
v_gene: TRBV6-5
CDR3nt: TGTGCCAGCAGGGGCGGGGGGACCTACAATGAGCAGTTCTTC
CDR3aa: CASRGGGTYNEQFF

d_gene: TRBD1
abundance: -
j_gene: TRBJ2-7
v_gene: TRBV10-3
CDR3nt: TGTGCCATCAGGCCTGGGACAGGGGATTATGACGAGCAGTACTTC
CDR3aa: CAIRPGTGDYDEQYF